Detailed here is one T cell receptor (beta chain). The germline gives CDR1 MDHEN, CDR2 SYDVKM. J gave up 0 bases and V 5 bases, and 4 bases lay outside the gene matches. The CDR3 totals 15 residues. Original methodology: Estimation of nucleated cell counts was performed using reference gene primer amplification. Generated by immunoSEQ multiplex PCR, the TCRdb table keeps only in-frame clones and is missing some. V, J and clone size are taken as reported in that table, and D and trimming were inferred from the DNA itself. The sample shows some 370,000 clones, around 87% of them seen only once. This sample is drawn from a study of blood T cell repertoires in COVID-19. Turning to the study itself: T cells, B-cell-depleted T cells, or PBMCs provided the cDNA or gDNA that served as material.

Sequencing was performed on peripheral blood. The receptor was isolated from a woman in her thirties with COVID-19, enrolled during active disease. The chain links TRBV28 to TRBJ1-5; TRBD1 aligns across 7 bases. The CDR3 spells CASSKGTVSNQPQHF. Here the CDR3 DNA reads TGTGCCAGCAGTAAAGGGACAGTTAGCAATCAGCCCCAGCATTTT.